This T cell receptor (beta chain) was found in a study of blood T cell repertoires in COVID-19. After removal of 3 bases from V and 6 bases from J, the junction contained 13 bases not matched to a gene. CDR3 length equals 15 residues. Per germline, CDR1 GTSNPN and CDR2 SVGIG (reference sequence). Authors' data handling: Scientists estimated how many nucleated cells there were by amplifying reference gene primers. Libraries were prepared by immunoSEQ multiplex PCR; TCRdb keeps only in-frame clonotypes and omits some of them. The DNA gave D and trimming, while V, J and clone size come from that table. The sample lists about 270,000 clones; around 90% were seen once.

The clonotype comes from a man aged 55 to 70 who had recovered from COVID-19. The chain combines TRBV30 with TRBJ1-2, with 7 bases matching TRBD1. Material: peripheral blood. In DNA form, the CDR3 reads TGTGCCTGGAGGGGACGACAGGGAGGAGAGAATGGCTACACCTTC. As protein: CAWRGRQGGENGYTF.